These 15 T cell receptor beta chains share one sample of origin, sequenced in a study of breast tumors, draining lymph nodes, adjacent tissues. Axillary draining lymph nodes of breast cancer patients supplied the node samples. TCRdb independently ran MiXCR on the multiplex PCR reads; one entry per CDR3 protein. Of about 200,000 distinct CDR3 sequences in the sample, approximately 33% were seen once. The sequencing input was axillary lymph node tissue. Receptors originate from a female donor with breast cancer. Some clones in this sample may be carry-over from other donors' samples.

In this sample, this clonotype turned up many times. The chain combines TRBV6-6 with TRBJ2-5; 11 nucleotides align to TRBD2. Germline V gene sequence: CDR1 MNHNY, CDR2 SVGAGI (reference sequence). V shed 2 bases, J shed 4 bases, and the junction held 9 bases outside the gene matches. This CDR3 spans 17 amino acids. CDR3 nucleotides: TGTGCCAGCAGTTACACTAGCGGGAGTGGGGTTGGAGAGACCCAGTACTTC. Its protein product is CASSYTSGSGVGETQYF.

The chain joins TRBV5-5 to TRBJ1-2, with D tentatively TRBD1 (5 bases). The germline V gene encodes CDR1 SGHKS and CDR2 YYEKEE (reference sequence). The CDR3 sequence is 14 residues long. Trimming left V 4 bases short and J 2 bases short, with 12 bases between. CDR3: CASSAGRANYGYTF. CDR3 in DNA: TGTGCCAGCAGCGCGGGGCGGGCAAACTATGGCTACACCTTC.

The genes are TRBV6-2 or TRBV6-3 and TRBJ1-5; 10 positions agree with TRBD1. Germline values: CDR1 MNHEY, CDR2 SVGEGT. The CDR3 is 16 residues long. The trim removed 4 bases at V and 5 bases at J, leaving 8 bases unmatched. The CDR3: CASSSRDRGRYQPQHF. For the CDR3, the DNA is TGTGCCAGCAGTTCCCGGGACAGGGGAAGATATCAGCCCCAGCATTTT.

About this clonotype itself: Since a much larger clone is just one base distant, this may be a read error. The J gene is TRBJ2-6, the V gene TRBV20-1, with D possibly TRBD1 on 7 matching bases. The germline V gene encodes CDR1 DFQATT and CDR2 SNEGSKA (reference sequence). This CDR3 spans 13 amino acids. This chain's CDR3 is CSARDRGANALTF. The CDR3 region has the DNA TGCAGTGCTAGAGACAGGGGGGCCAACGCCCTGACTTTC.

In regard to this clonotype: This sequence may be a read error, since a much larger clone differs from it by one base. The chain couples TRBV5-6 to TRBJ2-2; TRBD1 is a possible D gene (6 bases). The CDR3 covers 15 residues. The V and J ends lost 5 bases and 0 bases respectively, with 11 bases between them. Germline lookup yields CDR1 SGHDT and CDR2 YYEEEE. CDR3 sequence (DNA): TGTGCCAGCAGTGCGGACAGCACGAACACCGGGGAGCTGTTTTTT. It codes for CASSADSTNTGELFF.

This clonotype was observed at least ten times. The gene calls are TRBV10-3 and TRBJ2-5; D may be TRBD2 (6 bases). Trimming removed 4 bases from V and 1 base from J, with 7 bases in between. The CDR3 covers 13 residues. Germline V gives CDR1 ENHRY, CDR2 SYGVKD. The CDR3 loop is CAISGDSQETQYF. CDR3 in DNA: TGTGCCATCAGTGGGGACTCCCAAGAGACCCAGTACTTC.

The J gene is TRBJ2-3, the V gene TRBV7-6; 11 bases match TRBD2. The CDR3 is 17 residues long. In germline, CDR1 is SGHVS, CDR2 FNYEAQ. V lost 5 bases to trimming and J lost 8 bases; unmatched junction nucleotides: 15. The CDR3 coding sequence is TGTGCCAGCAGCGATGGGACTAGCGGAACTTTGAGTAGTACGCAGTATTTT. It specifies CASSDGTSGTLSSTQYF.

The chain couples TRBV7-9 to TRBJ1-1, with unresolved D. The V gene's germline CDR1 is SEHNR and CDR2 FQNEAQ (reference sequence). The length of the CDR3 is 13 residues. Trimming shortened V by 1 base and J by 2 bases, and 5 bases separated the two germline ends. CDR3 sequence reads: CASSLGANTEAFF. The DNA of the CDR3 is TGTGCCAGCAGCTTAGGGGCCAACACTGAAGCTTTCTTT.

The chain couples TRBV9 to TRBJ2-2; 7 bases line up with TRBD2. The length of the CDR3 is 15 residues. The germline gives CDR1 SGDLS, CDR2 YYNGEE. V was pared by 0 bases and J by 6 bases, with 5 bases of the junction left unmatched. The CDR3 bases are TGTGCCAGCAGCGTAGTGTATGGGGGGGCCGGGGAGCTGTTTTTT. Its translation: CASSVVYGGAGELFF. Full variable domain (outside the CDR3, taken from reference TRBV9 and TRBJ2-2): DSGVTQTPKHLITATGQRVTLRCSPRSGDLSVYWYQQSLDQGLQFLIQYYNGEERAKGNILERFSAQQFPDLHSELNLSSLELGDSALYFCASSVVYGGAGELFFGEGSRLTVL.

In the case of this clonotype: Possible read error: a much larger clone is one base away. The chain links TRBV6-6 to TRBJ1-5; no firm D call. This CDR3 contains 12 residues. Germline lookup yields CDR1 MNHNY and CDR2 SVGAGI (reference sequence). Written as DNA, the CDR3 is TGTGCCAGCAGTCACTCGGTCCAGCCCCAGCATTTT. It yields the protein CASSHSVQPQHF.

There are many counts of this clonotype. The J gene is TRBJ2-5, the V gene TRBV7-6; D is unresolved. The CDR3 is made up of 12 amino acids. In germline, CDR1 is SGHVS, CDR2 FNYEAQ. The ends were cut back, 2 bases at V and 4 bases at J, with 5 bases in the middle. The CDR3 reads CASSLPGETQYF. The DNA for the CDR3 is TGTGCCAGCAGCTTACCCGGAGAGACCCAGTACTTC.

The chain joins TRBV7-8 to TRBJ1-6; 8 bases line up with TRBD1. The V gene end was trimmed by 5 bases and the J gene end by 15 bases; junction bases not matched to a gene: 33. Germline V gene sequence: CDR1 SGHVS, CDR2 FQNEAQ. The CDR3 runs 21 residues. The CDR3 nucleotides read TGTGCCAGCAGCCTATCCTCGACAGGGGACACTGAAGCAAGGGGGGGCGTTCTCCTCCACTTT. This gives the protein CASSLSSTGDTEARGGVLLHF.

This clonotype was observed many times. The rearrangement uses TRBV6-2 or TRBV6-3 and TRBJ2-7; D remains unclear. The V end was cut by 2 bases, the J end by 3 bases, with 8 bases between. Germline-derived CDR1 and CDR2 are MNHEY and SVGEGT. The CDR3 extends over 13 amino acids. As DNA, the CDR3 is TGTGCCAGCAGTTACGCGTTCCGCTACGAGCAGTACTTC. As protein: CASSYAFRYEQYF.

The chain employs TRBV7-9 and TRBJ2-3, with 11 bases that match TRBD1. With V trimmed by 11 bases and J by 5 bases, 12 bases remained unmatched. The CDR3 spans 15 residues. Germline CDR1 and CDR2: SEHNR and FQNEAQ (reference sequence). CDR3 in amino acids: CASLPDRGPGDTQYF. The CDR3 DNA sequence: TGTGCCTCCCTCCCGGACAGGGGGCCGGGAGATACGCAGTATTTT.

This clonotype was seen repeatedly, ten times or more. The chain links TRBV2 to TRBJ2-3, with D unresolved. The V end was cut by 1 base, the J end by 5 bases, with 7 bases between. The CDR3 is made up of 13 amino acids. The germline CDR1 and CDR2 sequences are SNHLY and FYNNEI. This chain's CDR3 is CASSEGTRDTQYF. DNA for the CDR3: TGTGCCAGCAGTGAAGGGACCAGAGATACGCAGTATTTT.